This TCR beta chain emerged from a study of T cells after yellow fever vaccination. General study findings and limits: Just a small share of clonotypes turned up in the CD4 compartment as well as the CD8 compartment.

TCRdb used MiXCR to reprocess the 5' RACE reads, holding one entry per CDR3 protein. The sample holds about 400,000 distinct CDR3 sequences, approximately 6% seen once. The CDR3 length is 14 residues. Germline assignment: CDR1 DFQATT and CDR2 SNEGSKA (reference sequence). After removal of 7 bases from V and 5 bases from J, the junction contained 11 bases not matched to a gene. This clonotype was detected a few times. No antigen is known for it. The starting material was PBMCs, obtained 5 days after the yellow fever booster vaccination. This chain joins TRBV20-1 and TRBJ2-1; TRBD2 matches at 7 bases. This TCR came from a man aged 25-40 years who received the YFV17D yellow fever vaccine. The CDR3 reads CSGRAGSSNNEQFF. The CDR3 region has the DNA TGCAGTGGCCGAGCGGGGTCAAGTAACAATGAGCAGTTCTTC.